The sequence of this T cell receptor beta chain was determined in a study of vaccination and CD4 T cells after COVID-19. Sequenced with the Oncomine TCR Beta short-read assay was DNA taken from cultured CD4+ T cells. TCRdb processed the PCR reads anew with MiXCR; each CDR3 protein has one entry. The sample includes 7,500 to 9,000 distinct CDR3 sequences, 30% to 45% of them seen just once. Documented treatment: roughly 10-day PBMC culture with coronavirus spike peptide pools or control peptides (ViraFEST assay). CD4+ T cells of the unexposed donor were collected before the COVID-19 pandemic (2011-2018). Per-well cultures of millions of PBMCs received about 10 IU/ml IL-2 and around 10 ug/ml peptide pools. This clonotype was counted a few times. No antigen is known for it. The sequenced sample consisted of CD4+ T cells from blood, cultured in vitro. The sequence was collected from a human donor in good health.

This CDR3 reads CSASRTANYGYTF. CDR3 in DNA: TGCAGTGCTAGCAGGACAGCTAACTATGGCTACACCTTC. The gene calls are TRBV20-1 and TRBJ1-2; tentative D call: TRBD1 (6 bases). Deletions cut 3 bases from V and 0 bases from J, with 8 bases between. CDR1 and CDR2 (germline): DFQATT, SNEGSKA (reference sequence). The CDR3 has 13 amino acids.